Below, 21 T cell receptor beta chains from the same sample are listed, as sequenced in a study of T cells in localized non-small cell lung cancer (dated by TCRdb to 2018 to 2021). Libraries came from the immunoSEQ multiplex PCR assay. The table was pulled from immuneACCESS by TCRdb, which kept in-frame rearrangements only. Such tables lose some clones; where checked, under half of the loss comes from unresolved V genes, and the rest has no known cause. This sample lists some 33,000 clones; around 90% were detected once. Of the sample, approximately 5% is held by the ten largest clones. Source: PBMCs, taken before any cancer treatment. These receptors originate from a man between 40 and 75 years old with stage II lung adenocarcinoma.

The V gene is TRBV29-1, the J gene TRBJ2-5, with 7 bases identical to TRBD2. Trimming cost V 0 bases and J 6 bases; bases outside gene matches: 10. The CDR3 covers 15 residues. Looked up from germline, CDR1 is SQVTM and CDR2 is ANQGSEA. CDR3 bases: TGCAGCGTTGAAGACCGTCTTGGCAGCGGGAAGACCCAGTACTTC. This codes for CSVEDRLGSGKTQYF.

V usage is TRBV4-3 and J usage is TRBJ2-1; D may be TRBD1 or TRBD2 (5 bases each). The ends were cut back, 0 bases at V and 9 bases at J, with 15 bases in the middle. CDR1 is LGHNA and CDR2 is YSLEER in the germline V gene. The CDR3 length is 15 residues. CDR3 nucleotides: TGCGCCAGCAGCCAAGAAGTCTCCCGTGGGGGTGAGCAGTTCTTC. Its translation is CASSQEVSRGGEQFF.

V usage is TRBV4-2 and J usage is TRBJ2-3, with TRBD2 matching 10 bases. The V and J ends lost 2 bases and 1 base, in that order; junction bases with no gene match: 6. The germline V gene encodes CDR1 LGHNA and CDR2 YNFKEQ. There are 17 residues in the CDR3. The CDR3 region has the DNA TGTGCCAGCAGCCAATCGTCTAGCGGGGGCCGCACAGATACGCAGTATTTT. It translates to CASSQSSSGGRTDTQYF.

The CDR3 loop reads CASSFLGGNTEAFF. CDR3 DNA: TGTGCCAGCAGTTTTTTGGGGGGGAACACTGAAGCTTTCTTT. V is TRBV27 and J is TRBJ1-1, with D perhaps matching TRBD1 (5 bases). The CDR3 loop spans 14 amino acids. CDR1 is MNHEY, CDR2 SMNVEV, per germline (reference sequence). V lost 3 bases to trimming and J lost 1 base, with 9 bases between them.

J is TRBJ2-3 and V is TRBV5-1; no reliable D call. The CDR3 sequence is 14 residues long. V was shortened by 0 bases and J by 1 base, with 6 bases between the two germline ends. CDR1 and CDR2 from the germline V gene are SGHRS and YFSETQ. In DNA, the CDR3 is TGCGCCAGCAGCTTGGAAGAGGGCACAGATACGCAGTATTTT. Translated: CASSLEEGTDTQYF.

The chain recombines TRBV6-5 with TRBJ1-5; D uncertain. This CDR3 region has 13 residues. Germline-derived CDR1 and CDR2 are MNHEY and SVGAGI. V lost 2 bases to trimming and J lost 5 bases, with 7 bases between them. The CDR3 is CASSYRVDQPQHF. CDR3 DNA: TGTGCCAGCAGTTACAGGGTTGATCAGCCCCAGCATTTT.

This clone was observed a handful of times. This chain links TRBV19 with TRBJ2-3; 10 bases are a match to TRBD1. The V and J ends lost 6 bases and 4 bases, in that order; junction bases with no gene match: 4. The CDR3 is made up of 14 amino acids. Looked up from germline, CDR1 is LNHDA and CDR2 is SQIVND (reference sequence). CDR3 DNA: TGTGCCAGTAGGATGACAGGGGGCCCAGATACGCAGTATTTT. Translated: CASRMTGGPDTQYF. Filled out from reference TRBV19 and TRBJ2-3, the complete variable domain reads DGGITQSPKYLFRKEGQNVTLSCEQNLNHDAMYWYRQDPGQGLRLIYYSQIVNDFQKGDIAEGYSVSREKKESFPLTVTSAQKNPTAFYLCASRMTGGPDTQYFGPGTRLTVL.

This clone occurred once. V is TRBV10-2 and J is TRBJ1-2; TRBD1 matches 7 bases. This CDR3 has 13 amino acids. From germline, CDR1 is WSHSY and CDR2 SAAADI. After removal of 3 bases from V and 2 bases from J, the junction contained 0 bases not matched to a gene. The CDR3 sequence is CASSDRGNYGYTF. The CDR3 DNA is TGCGCCAGCAGTGACAGGGGGAACTATGGCTACACCTTC.

The V call is TRBV19, the J call TRBJ1-1; the match to TRBD1 covers 9 bases. Unmatched junction bases numbered 15, after V lost 5 bases and J lost 5 bases. There are 17 residues in the CDR3. Germline V gives CDR1 LNHDA, CDR2 SQIVND (reference sequence). CDR3 nucleotides: TGTGCCAGTAGTCGGGGGCGTCACAGGGGGCTGGAGACTGAAGCTTTCTTT. Protein: CASSRGRHRGLETEAFF. Using reference TRBV19 and TRBJ1-1 for the parts outside the CDR3, the full variable domain is DGGITQSPKYLFRKEGQNVTLSCEQNLNHDAMYWYRQDPGQGLRLIYYSQIVNDFQKGDIAEGYSVSREKKESFPLTVTSAQKNPTAFYLCASSRGRHRGLETEAFFGQGTRLTVV.

This chain connects TRBV4-3 to TRBJ2-3; 12 bases align to TRBD2. Trimming cost V 3 bases and J 3 bases; bases outside gene matches: 4. The CDR3 contains 16 residues. Germline values: CDR1 LGHNA, CDR2 YSLEER. In DNA, the CDR3 is TGCGCCAGCAGCCAGGAAGGACTAGCGGGAACAGATACGCAGTATTTT. This codes for CASSQEGLAGTDTQYF.

The chain carries TRBV19 and TRBJ1-2; maybe TRBD1 (5 bases). There are 15 residues in the CDR3. V lost 3 bases, J lost 4 bases, and 15 bases lay in between. In germline, CDR1 is LNHDA, CDR2 SQIVND (reference sequence). The CDR3 region is CASSIVGRETYGYTF. The CDR3 region has the DNA TGTGCCAGTAGTATTGTTGGCAGGGAAACCTATGGCTACACCTTC.

The V and J genes are TRBV9 and TRBJ2-1; D might be TRBD2 (5 bases). Germline values: CDR1 SGDLS, CDR2 YYNGEE. The ends were cut back, 4 bases at V and 4 bases at J, with 18 bases in the middle. The CDR3 extends over 16 amino acids. CDR3 DNA: TGTGCCAGCAGCCCCTCGGGGTCAGAAACTTACAATGAGCAGTTCTTC. Amino acids: CASSPSGSETYNEQFF. Supplemented by reference TRBV9 and TRBJ2-1, the full variable domain reads DSGVTQTPKHLITATGQRVTLRCSPRSGDLSVYWYQQSLDQGLQFLIQYYNGEERAKGNILERFSAQQFPDLHSELNLSSLELGDSALYFCASSPSGSETYNEQFFGPGTRLTVL.

The chain recombines TRBV6-6 with TRBJ2-7; 8 nucleotides line up with TRBD1. V shed 5 bases, J shed 5 bases, and the junction held 8 bases outside the gene matches. Germline loops: CDR1 MNHNY, CDR2 SVGAGI (reference sequence). The CDR3 has 14 residues. CDR3 DNA sequence: TGTGCCAGCAGTCCCCGGACAGGGAGCGACGAGCAGTACTTC. Translation: CASSPRTGSDEQYF.

V and J are TRBV19 and TRBJ2-7, with D perhaps being TRBD1 or TRBD2 (5 bases each). Trimming took 3 bases from V and 6 from J, leaving 18 bases between them. CDR1 and CDR2 from the germline V gene are LNHDA and SQIVND (reference sequence). The CDR3 length is 15 residues. CDR3 DNA: TGTGCCAGTAGTATGATCGGCAGGGAGAAGAGCGAGCAGTACTTC. Protein sequence: CASSMIGREKSEQYF. The entire variable domain, with the rest obtained from reference TRBV19 and TRBJ2-7, is as follows: DGGITQSPKYLFRKEGQNVTLSCEQNLNHDAMYWYRQDPGQGLRLIYYSQIVNDFQKGDIAEGYSVSREKKESFPLTVTSAQKNPTAFYLCASSMIGREKSEQYFGPGTRLTVT.

The gene calls are TRBV7-2 and TRBJ2-6, with 8 bases identical to TRBD2. Per the germline V gene, CDR1 is SGHTA and CDR2 is FQGNSA. This CDR3 has 16 residues. With 6 bases clipped from V and 4 bases from J, the junction kept 8 bases outside the gene matches. CDR3 coding DNA: TGTGCCAGCAGGACCGGACTAGCTCTGGGGGCCAACGTCCTGACTTTC. Translation gives CASRTGLALGANVLTF.

This clone was seen a handful of times. The chain recombines TRBV25-1 with TRBJ2-5, with D unclear. This CDR3 is built from 14 residues. Per germline, CDR1 MGHDK and CDR2 SYGVNS. Trimming took off 5 bases at V and 1 base at J, with 11 bases between the two ends. CDR3 bases: TGTGCCAGCAGTCGTCAAGCCGTCCAAGAGACCCAGTACTTC. This codes for CASSRQAVQETQYF.

This clone was recorded only once. CDR3 in DNA: TGTGCCAGCAGGCCGCCGAGCGATTATAATTCACCCCTCCACTTT. Protein: CASRPPSDYNSPLHF. V usage is TRBV7-9 and J usage is TRBJ1-6; no firm D call. The CDR3 contains 15 residues. Germline V CDR1 and CDR2: SEHNR, FQNEAQ (reference sequence). Trimming took off 6 bases at V and 4 bases at J, with 13 bases between the two ends.

The V gene is TRBV9, the J gene TRBJ1-4; D is unresolved. The CDR3 runs to 16 residues. Germline loops: CDR1 SGDLS, CDR2 YYNGEE. Trimming stripped 2 bases from V and 7 bases from J, with 18 bases between. This chain's CDR3 is CASSVRGLGRGEKLFF. The CDR3 coding sequence is TGTGCCAGCAGCGTTAGAGGGCTCGGACGGGGTGAAAAACTGTTTTTT.

V usage is TRBV19 and J usage is TRBJ1-2; D gene ambiguous. Trimming removed 0 bases from V and 3 bases from J, with 11 bases in between. CDR1 is LNHDA, CDR2 SQIVND, per germline (reference sequence). CDR3 length: 15 residues. CDR3 sequence reads: CASSIDLGPYYGYTF. The CDR3 DNA follows: TGTGCCAGTAGTATAGATTTGGGTCCTTACTATGGCTACACCTTC.

There are a few counts of this clone. The V gene is TRBV9, the J gene TRBJ2-5, with 10 bases matching TRBD2. The germline CDR1 and CDR2 sequences are SGDLS and YYNGEE. Trimming cost V 4 bases and J 3 bases; bases outside gene matches: 9. CDR3 size: 16 residues. This chain's CDR3 is CASSLLVGLAEETQYF. The CDR3 bases are TGTGCCAGCAGCTTGCTGGTTGGACTAGCGGAAGAGACCCAGTACTTC. The variable domain in full, with the rest retrieved from reference TRBV9 and TRBJ2-5, is DSGVTQTPKHLITATGQRVTLRCSPRSGDLSVYWYQQSLDQGLQFLIQYYNGEERAKGNILERFSAQQFPDLHSELNLSSLELGDSALYFCASSLLVGLAEETQYFGPGTRLLVL.

The rearrangement joins TRBV7-2 to TRBJ1-5; weak D call: TRBD1 (5 bases). Trimming left V 5 bases short and J 7 bases short, with 12 bases between. Germline V lookup: CDR1 SGHTA, CDR2 FQGNSA. The CDR3 has 13 residues. The CDR3 spells CASSVWGRQPQHF. CDR3 nucleotide sequence: TGTGCCAGCAGCGTTTGGGGACGCCAGCCCCAGCATTTT.